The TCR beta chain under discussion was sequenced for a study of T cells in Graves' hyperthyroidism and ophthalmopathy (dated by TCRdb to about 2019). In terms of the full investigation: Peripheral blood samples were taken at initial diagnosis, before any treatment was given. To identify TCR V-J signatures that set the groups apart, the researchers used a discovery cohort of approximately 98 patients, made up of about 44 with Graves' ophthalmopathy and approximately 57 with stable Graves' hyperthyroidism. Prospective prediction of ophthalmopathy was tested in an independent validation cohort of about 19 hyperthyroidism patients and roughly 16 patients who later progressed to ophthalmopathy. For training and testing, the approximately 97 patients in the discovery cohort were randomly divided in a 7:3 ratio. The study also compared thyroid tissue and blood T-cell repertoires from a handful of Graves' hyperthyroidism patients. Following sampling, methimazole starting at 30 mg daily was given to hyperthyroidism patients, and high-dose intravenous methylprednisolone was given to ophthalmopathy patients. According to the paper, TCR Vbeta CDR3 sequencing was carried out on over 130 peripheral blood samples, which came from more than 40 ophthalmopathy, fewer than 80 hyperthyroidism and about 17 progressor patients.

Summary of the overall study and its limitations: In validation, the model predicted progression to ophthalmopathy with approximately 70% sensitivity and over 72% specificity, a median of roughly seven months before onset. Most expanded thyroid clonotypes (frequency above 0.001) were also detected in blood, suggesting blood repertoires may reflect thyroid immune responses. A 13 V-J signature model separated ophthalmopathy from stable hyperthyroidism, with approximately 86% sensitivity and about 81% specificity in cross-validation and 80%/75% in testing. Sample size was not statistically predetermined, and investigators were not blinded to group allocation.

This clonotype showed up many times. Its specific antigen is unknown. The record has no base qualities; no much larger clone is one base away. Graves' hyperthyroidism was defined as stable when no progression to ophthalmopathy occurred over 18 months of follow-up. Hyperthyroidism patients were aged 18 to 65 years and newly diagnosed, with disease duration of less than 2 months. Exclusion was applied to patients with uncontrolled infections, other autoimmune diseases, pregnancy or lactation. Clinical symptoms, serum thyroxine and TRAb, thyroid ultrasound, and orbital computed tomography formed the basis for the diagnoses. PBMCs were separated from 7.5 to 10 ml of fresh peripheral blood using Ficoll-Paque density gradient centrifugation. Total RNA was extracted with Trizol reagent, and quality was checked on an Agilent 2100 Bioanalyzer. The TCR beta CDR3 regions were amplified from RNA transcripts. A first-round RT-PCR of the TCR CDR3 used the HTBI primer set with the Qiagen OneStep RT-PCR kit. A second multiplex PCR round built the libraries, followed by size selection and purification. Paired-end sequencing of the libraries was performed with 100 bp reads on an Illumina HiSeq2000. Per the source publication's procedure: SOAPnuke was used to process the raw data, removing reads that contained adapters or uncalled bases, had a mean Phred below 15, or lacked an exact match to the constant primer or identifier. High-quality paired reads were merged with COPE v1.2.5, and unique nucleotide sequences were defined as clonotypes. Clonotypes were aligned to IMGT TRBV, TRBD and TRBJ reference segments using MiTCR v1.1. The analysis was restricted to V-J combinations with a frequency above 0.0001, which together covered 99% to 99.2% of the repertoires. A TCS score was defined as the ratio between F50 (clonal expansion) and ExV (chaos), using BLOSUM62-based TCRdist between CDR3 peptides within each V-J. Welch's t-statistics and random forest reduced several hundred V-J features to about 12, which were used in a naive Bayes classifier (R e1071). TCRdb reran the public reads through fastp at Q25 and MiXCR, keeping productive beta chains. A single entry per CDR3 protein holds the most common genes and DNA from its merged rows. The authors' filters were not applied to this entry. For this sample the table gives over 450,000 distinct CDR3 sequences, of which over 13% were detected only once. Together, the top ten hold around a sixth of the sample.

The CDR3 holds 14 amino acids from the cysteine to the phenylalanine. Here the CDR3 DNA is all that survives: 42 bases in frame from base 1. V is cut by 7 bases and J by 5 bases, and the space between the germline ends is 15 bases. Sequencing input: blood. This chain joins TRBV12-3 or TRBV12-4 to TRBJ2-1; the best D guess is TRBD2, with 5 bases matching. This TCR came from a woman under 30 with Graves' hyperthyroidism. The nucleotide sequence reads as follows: TGTGCCAGCACATATGGAGCGGCAAACAATGAGCAGTTCTTC. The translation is CASTYGAANNEQFF.